The present TCR beta chain was sequenced within a study of cytomegalovirus exposure and HLA in healthy donors (dated by TCRdb to about 2017). Broadly, across the study: An earlier analysis of some 600 of the donors reported around 280 Gb of sequence data and 117 million unique TCR beta sequences obtained from 180 million or so T cells. An early release covering about 600 HLA-typed donors comprised about 290 gigabases of sequencing data and tens of millions of unique TCR sequences. Of the approximately 400 genotyped donors, more than 75% were placed in the genetic ancestry cluster associated with self-reported Caucasian donors. The study aimed to test whether cataloging public T cell receptors could reveal signatures of past pathogen exposure. The study used immunosequencing to profile the T cell repertoires of approximately 690 subjects and linked those repertoires to cytomegalovirus serostatus. Along with the roughly 700-subject first cohort, a separate validation cohort of around 120 different subjects was used. To predict cytomegalovirus infection status, the study combined high-throughput TCR immunosequencing, statistical association of individual TCRs with disease status, and machine learning. A later analysis re-analyzed previously published TCR beta repertoires from roughly 600 donors and added high-resolution HLA genotyping to study TCR occurrence patterns. In the later analysis, no new phenotypic data were used to find candidate immune exposures; instead, reliance was placed on TCR beta sequences and their occurrence across donors. An earlier analysis of roughly 600 of the donors used high-throughput TCR beta sequencing to judge whether each TCR beta V gene segment behaved as functional or pseudogenic. Donor age, sex, ethnicity and CMV serostatus were collected together with the repertoire data. A later genetic analysis used genome-wide SNP genotypes for about three fifths of the 666 donors, treating that subset as a discovery cohort. All discovery cohort repertoires had been generated using a single sequencing platform. HLA typing included class I and class II loci at four-digit resolution. Typing coverage differed by locus: A, B, C, DRB1 and DQB1 were typed in roughly 620-630 donors, DQA1 in about 500, DPA1 in around 580, and DPB1 in roughly 450. Several DR-DQ haplotypes were treated as single units for association and clustering because of strong linkage in the cohort. Across around 400 genotyped donors of the cohort, an average of 235,054 unique TCR beta nucleotide sequences per donor were sequenced, and about a sixth of those sequences were non-productive.

Looking up the germline V gene yields CDR1 SGHVS and CDR2 FQNEAQ. V ends up 5 bases short and J 0 bases short, with an unmatched junction base count of 18. Measured from the cysteine to the phenylalanine, the CDR3 is 19 residues long. The CDR3 DNA has 57 bases and is translated from base 1. The cohort was made up of approximately 670 healthy bone marrow donors. At the time of sampling, all cohort members were nominally healthy, though unrecorded immune exposures were likely present. The donor tested CMV seronegative and was one of the 352 seronegative cohort members. Each donor provided a peripheral blood sample, and peripheral blood mononuclear cells were used for TCR beta sequencing. Genomic DNA extraction from the blood cell samples was performed with the Qiagen DNeasy Blood Extraction Kit. The library was generated by the immunoSEQ multiplex PCR assay. A mixture of 60 forward primers for TCR Vbeta segments and 13 reverse primers for TCR Jbeta segments was used in the multiplex PCR. The CDR3 region of rearranged TCR beta genes was amplified from genomic DNA with a multiplex PCR assay. On the Illumina HiSeq System, the amplified TCR beta libraries were sequenced as 87-base-pair reads. The study's processing was this. In a later analysis, tens of millions of unique TCR beta chains were counted across the roughly 670 repertoires, and roughly 11 million of these chains were shared by at least two donors. Raw reads were error-corrected and collapsed into unique sequences by a nearest-neighbor algorithm in which closely related sequences were merged to remove PCR and sequencing errors. V, D and J gene segments were assigned by aligning CDR3 sequences to IMGT reference sequences. Each retained sequence needed at least a six-nucleotide match to both a V gene segment and a J gene segment. A rearrangement was called productive if the CDR3 had no stop codons and remained in frame with V and J, and every other rearrangement was called non-productive. CDR3 was defined by IMGT convention, running from the second conserved V-encoded cysteine to the conserved J-encoded phenylalanine. The earlier analysis of 587 of the donors excluded any sequence lacking an unambiguous match to a single V gene segment. In an earlier analysis of 450 to 750 of the donors, a V segment was called functional when productive rearrangements were above 56.7%, and segregating when the standard deviation between donors exceeded 5%. A statistical classification framework was developed to diagnose cytomegalovirus status using the catalog of TCR beta chain sequences. A later analysis assigned V and J genes by comparing TCR nucleotide sequences with IMGT/GENE-DB human TR gene sequences. A later analysis assigned CDR3 sequences and most-parsimonious VDJ recombination scenarios with the TCRdist pipeline. In a later analysis, each TCR beta chain was defined by its CDR3 amino acid sequence together with its V-gene family, and reads without a unique V-gene family were excluded. In a later analysis, approximately 640 highly shared, low-generation-probability nucleotide sequences were removed to address suspected cross-contamination and a sequencing artifact. A later analysis calculated a clonal expansion index for each public chain from normalized within-repertoire ranks of inferred template counts. In a later analysis, generation probabilities were computed using a VDJ recombination model fitted to out-of-frame rearrangements, and the results were checked against IGoR. In a later analysis, TCR-TCR, TCR-HLA and TCR-CMV co-occurrence was scored with hypergeometric tests, and a repertoire-size bias correction was applied to TCR pairs. A later analysis estimated false discovery rates by permuting HLA or CMV assignments 20 times. In a later analysis, co-occurring TCRs were grouped with DBSCAN, and TCRdist sequence similarity was added when clustering was performed within HLA-allele-positive subsets. Repertoires with fewer than 30,000 or more than 120,000 public chains were left out of co-occurrence clustering, as were a handful of repertoires with anomalous nucleotide sharing. Here the immuneACCESS table is served through TCRdb, limited to in-frame sequences with V and J called. Missing clones are a known gap in these copies; in checked studies unresolved V genes cover under half, and the rest lacks a known reason. The V and J calls and clone size were taken over from that table, and D and trimming were inferred from the DNA. The table for this sample records 150,000 to 200,000 clones. The ten largest clones capture about 1.2% of the sample.

With respect to this clone: The clone's antigen remains unknown.

General conclusions and limits of the study: V-gene and J-gene trimming of TCR beta chains was associated with a missense DCLRE1C variant in a later genetic analysis, and the association was replicated in an independent cohort. A later analysis found that HLA-associated TCR beta chains were more clonally expanded and had lower generation probabilities than equally common non-associated chains. The cohort was sequenced for TCR beta chains only, and without alpha or paired-chain data the features that could be detected were limited. In a later analysis, 15,000 to 20,000 TCR beta sequences were associated with specific HLA alleles at a false discovery rate of 0.05. Roughly uniform sequencing depth across donors was assumed in presence/absence analyses, although this assumption may not hold. The authors suggested that the approach could potentially be extended to other disease states and immunological phenotypes. Some IMGT-functional V segments, including TRBV6-2 and TRBV6-3, could not be distinguished by the 87-base-pair reads and were therefore excluded. The classifier was reported to diagnose cytomegalovirus status with high specificity and sensitivity in both the original and validation cohorts. In an earlier analysis of 450 to 750 of the donors, most TCR beta V segments appeared in productive rearrangements about 87% or about 30% of the time, broadly matching IMGT annotations. Linkage disequilibrium might explain the correlated functional status among segregating V segments, but an unknown experimental factor could not be ruled out. When HLA alleles, especially DR and DQ, strongly co-occurred, attributing TCR associations to individual alleles was difficult. Because some donors lacked HLA typing at each locus, the association tests relied only on the typed subset. In vitro tests confirmed that a few of the cytomegalovirus-associated TCR beta chains recognize cytomegalovirus antigens. Most CMV-associated TCR beta chains appeared to be HLA-restricted in a later analysis, and the HLA associations seemed to be driven largely by CMV exposure. While some public TCRs were present in many individuals, most TCR sequences turned up only very rarely across donors. For the cohort, immune exposure information was limited to CMV serostatus. A cluster of highly shared sequence variants was judged likely to represent a technical artifact of the sequencing pipeline. A further reported finding was that TCR beta sequences accurately predicted the HLA-A and HLA-B alleles for most subjects in the first cohort. According to a later genetic analysis, donors in an Asian-associated ancestry cluster had fewer N-insertions in productive TCRs than the approximately 690-donor mean. A later analysis found that TCR association rates varied across HLA loci, with DRB1 alleles showing the most associated TCRs and HLA-C alleles the fewest. A later analysis reported that several top co-occurrence clusters appeared linked to parvovirus B19, influenza, CMV and Epstein-Barr virus. Because counts were too low, about 18 rarely observed V segments, including chromosome 9 orphons, were excluded from the earlier analysis of under 650 of the donors. The study listed 150 to 200 TCR beta chains as associated with cytomegalovirus.

The sample was PBMCs. The V and J genes are TRBV7-8 and TRBJ1-1; a stretch of 7 junction bases matches TRBD1. The TCR originated in a woman between 55 and 75 years old in good health and CMV-seronegative. The nucleotide sequence reads as follows: TGTGCCAGCAGCCATTTTACCGGACAGACAGGGACTCTGAACACTGAAGCTTTCTTT. It specifies CASSHFTGQTGTLNTEAFF.